This TCR beta chain emerged from a study of shared clonotypes between healthy human individuals. Study-level information: Researchers assigned three CD4 naive, three CD4 memory, two CD8 naive and one CD8 memory plate to each donor.

Clones were read by immunoSEQ multiplex PCR, and TCRdb kept only the in-frame ones, dropping some. The repertoire holds some 100,000 clones, 55% to 70% seen once, with about 23% in the top ten. Trimming pared 6 bases from V and 1 base from J, leaving 15 bases between. Germline CDR1 and CDR2: MNHEY and SVGAGI. This CDR3 region has 15 residues. The receptor's source is a woman younger than 45 in good health. This sequence joins TRBV6-5 and TRBJ2-5; possible D gene TRBD2, 5 bases. Sequenced sample: memory CD8+ T cells sorted from blood. The sample's subset: CD45RO+ cells pooled with CCR7-negative TemRA cells. CDR3 sequence (DNA): TGTGCCAGCAGGTTCCGGGGTCCACCCCAAGAGACCCAGTACTTC. Amino acid sequence: CASRFRGPPQETQYF.